This T cell receptor (beta chain) came from a study of blood T cell repertoires in COVID-19. Clones were sequenced by immunoSEQ multiplex PCR, and TCRdb holds only the in-frame ones, with some missing. The data show roughly 190,000 clones, roughly four fifths seen once. V shed 2 bases and J shed 9 bases, with 17 bases lying between them. CDR1 MNHEY and CDR2 SVGAGI come from the germline V gene. The CDR3 extends over 15 amino acids. Sequencing was carried out using peripheral blood. This chain joins TRBV6-5 and TRBJ2-1; D is possibly TRBD2 (6 bases). This receptor was taken from a woman aged 70-85 years with active or convalescent COVID-19. The CDR3 DNA is TGTGCCAGCAGTTACCTTAGCGGCCCAAAGCCTGAGCAGTTCTTC. Its translation: CASSYLSGPKPEQFF.